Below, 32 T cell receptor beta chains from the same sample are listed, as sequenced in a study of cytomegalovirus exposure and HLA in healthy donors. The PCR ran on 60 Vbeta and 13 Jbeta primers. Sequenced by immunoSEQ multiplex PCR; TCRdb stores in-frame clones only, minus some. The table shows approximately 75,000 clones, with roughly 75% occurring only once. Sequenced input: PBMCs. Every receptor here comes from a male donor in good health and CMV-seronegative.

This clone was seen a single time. As DNA, the CDR3 is TGTGCCAGCTTAGACTCGCGGGAGTTCGACGAGCAGTACTTC. Translating gives CASLDSREFDEQYF. The genes are TRBV28 and TRBJ2-7; 7 bases map to TRBD2. Per germline, CDR1 MDHEN and CDR2 SYDVKM. Trimming cost V 8 bases and J 5 bases; bases outside gene matches: 12. The length of the CDR3 is 14 residues.

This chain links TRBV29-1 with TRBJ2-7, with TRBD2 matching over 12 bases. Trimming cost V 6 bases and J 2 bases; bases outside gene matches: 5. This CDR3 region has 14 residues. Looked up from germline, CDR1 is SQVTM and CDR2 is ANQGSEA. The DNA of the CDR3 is TGCAGCGTGGCCCTAGCGGGAGGGCCCTACGAGCAGTACTTC. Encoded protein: CSVALAGGPYEQYF.

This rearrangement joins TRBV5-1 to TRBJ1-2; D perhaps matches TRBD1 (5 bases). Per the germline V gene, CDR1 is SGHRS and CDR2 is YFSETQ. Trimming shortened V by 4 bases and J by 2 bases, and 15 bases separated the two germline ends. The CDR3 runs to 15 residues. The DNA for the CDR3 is TGCGCCAGCAGCCTAAACCCGACAGACAACTATGGCTACACCTTC. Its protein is CASSLNPTDNYGYTF.

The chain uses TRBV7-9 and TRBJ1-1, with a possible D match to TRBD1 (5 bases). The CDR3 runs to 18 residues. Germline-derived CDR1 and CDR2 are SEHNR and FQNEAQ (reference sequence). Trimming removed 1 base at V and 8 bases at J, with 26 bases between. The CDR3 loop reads CASSLGGVRDLSREEAFF. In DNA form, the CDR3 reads TGTGCCAGCAGCTTAGGGGGGGTACGGGACCTCTCGAGGGAGGAAGCTTTCTTT.

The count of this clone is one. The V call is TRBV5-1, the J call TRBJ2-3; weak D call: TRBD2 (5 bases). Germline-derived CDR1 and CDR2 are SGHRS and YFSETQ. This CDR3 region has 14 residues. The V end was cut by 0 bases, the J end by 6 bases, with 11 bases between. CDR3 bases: TGCGCCAGCAGCTTGGCCGTGGGCGGGGATACGCAGTATTTT. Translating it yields CASSLAVGGDTQYF. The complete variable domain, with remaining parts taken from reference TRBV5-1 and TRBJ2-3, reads KAGVTQTPRYLIKTRGQQVTLSCSPISGHRSVSWYQQTPGQGLQFLFEYFSETQRNKGNFPGRFSGRQFSNSRSEMNVSTLELGDSALYLCASSLAVGGDTQYFGPGTRLTVL.

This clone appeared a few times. CDR3 protein: CASSQSGQSVPGYTF. CDR3 bases: TGCGCCAGCAGCCAATCCGGACAGTCGGTCCCCGGCTACACCTTC. The rearrangement links TRBV4-3 to TRBJ1-2; D is perhaps TRBD1 (6 bases). Germline CDR1 and CDR2: LGHNA and YSLEER. V was cut by 2 bases and J by 8 bases, with 18 bases left in between. This CDR3 has 15 amino acids.

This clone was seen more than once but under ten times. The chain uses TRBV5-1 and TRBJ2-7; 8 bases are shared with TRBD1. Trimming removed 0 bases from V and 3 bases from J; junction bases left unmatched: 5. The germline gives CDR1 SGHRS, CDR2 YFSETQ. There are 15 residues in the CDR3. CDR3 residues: CASSLAGQDYYEQYF. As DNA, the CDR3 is TGCGCCAGCAGCTTGGCGGGACAGGACTACTACGAGCAGTACTTC.

The CDR3 bases are TGTGCCAGCAGTTTCTTCAGGGTCGGCTCTATGGACTATGGCTACACCTTC. Its protein product is CASSFFRVGSMDYGYTF. The chain is built from TRBV28 and TRBJ1-2, with D perhaps matching TRBD1 (5 bases). CDR3 length equals 17 residues. CDR1 is MDHEN and CDR2 is SYDVKM in the germline V gene. V was shortened by 3 bases and J by 3 bases, with 20 bases between the two germline ends.

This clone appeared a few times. In DNA, the CDR3 is TGTGCCAGCAGTTCTTATAATTCACCCCTCCACTTT. As protein: CASSSYNSPLHF. This chain joins TRBV28 and TRBJ1-6; no clear D gene. The germline V and J ends were trimmed by 4 bases and 4 bases, with 2 bases remaining between them. The length of the CDR3 is 12 residues. In germline, CDR1 is MDHEN, CDR2 SYDVKM.

CDR3 in amino acids: CASSLRQGSSYEQYF. The CDR3 coding sequence is TGCGCCAGCAGCTTGAGACAGGGGAGCTCCTACGAGCAGTACTTC. The chain links TRBV5-1 to TRBJ2-7, with TRBD1 identical over 8 bases. The germline V gene encodes CDR1 SGHRS and CDR2 YFSETQ. The CDR3 sequence is 15 residues long. V dropped 1 base and J dropped 0; count of bases not matched to a gene: 3.

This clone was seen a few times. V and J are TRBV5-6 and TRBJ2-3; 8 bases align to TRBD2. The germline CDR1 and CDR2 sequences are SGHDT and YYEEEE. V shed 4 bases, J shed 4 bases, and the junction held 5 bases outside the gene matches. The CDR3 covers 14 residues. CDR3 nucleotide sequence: TGTGCCAGCAGCCGTGGACTAGCTTCAGATACGCAGTATTTT. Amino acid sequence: CASSRGLASDTQYF.

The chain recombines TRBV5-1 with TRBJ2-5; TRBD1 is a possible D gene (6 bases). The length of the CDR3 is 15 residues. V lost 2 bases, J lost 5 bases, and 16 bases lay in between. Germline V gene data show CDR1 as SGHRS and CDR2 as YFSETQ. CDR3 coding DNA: TGCGCCAGCAGCTTTACAGGGACCCACGAGGAGACCCAGTACTTC. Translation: CASSFTGTHEETQYF.

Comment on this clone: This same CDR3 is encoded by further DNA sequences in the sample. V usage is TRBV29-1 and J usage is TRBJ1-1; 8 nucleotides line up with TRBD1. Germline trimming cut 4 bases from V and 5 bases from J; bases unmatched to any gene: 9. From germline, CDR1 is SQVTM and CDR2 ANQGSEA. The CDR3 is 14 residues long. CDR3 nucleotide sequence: TGCAGCGTTGGAAACACAGGGGGGGGAACTGAAGCTTTCTTT. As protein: CSVGNTGGGTEAFF.

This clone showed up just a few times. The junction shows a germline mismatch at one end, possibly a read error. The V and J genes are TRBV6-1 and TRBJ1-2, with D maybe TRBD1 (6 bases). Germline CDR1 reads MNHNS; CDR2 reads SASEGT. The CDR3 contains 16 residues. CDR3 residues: CASSASGTPGEWGYPF. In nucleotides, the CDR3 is TGTGCCAGCAGTGCCTCAGGGACACCAGGAGAGTGGGGCTACCCCTTC.

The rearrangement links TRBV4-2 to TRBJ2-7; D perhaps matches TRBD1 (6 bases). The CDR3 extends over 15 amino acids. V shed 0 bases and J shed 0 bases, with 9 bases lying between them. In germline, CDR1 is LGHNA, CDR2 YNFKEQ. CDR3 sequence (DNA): TGTGCCAGCAGCCAAGAACAGGGAAGCTCCTACGAGCAGTACTTC. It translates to CASSQEQGSSYEQYF.

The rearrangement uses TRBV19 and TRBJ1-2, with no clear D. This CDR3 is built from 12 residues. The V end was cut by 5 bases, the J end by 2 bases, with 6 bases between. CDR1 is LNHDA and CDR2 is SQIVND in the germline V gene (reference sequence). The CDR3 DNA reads TGTGCCAGTAGTTCGGGGAACTATGGCTACACCTTC. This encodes CASSSGNYGYTF.

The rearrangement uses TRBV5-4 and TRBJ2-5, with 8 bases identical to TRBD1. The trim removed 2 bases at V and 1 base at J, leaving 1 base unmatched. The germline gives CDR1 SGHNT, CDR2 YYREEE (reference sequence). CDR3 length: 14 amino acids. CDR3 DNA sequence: TGTGCCAGCAGCTTAGGGACAGGCCAAGAGACCCAGTACTTC. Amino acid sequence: CASSLGTGQETQYF.

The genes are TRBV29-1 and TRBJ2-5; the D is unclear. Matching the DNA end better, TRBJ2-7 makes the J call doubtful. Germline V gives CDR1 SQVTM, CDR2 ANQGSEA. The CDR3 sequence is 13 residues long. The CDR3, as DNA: TGCAGCGTTGAAGGCTCGAGCTCCTACGAGCAGTACTTC. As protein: CSVEGSSSYEQYF.

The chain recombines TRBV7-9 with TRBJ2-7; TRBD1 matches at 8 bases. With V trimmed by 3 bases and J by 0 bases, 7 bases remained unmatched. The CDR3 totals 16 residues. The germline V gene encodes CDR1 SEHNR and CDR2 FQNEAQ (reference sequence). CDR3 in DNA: TGTGCCAGCAGCTTTGACAGGGGAATGGCCTCCTACGAGCAGTACTTC. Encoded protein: CASSFDRGMASYEQYF.

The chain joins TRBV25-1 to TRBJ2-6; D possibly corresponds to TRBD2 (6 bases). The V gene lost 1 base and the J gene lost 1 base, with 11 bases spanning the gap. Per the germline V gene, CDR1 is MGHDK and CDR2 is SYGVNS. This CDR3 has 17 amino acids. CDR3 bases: TGTGCCAGCAGTGAATTTGTTGGGGGGTCTGGGGCCAACGTCCTGACTTTC. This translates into CASSEFVGGSGANVLTF.

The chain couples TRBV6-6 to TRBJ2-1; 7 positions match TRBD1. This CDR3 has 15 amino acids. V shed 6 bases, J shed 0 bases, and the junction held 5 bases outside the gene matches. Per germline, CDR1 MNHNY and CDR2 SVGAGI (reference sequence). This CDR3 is CASRRQGSSYNEQFF. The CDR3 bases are TGTGCCAGCAGACGACAGGGAAGCTCCTACAATGAGCAGTTCTTC.

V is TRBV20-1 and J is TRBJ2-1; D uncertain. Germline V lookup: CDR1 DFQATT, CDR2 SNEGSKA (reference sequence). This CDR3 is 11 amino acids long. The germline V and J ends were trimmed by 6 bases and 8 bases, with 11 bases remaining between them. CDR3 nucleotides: TGCAGTGCCCCGAGGAGCCATGAGCAGTTCTTC. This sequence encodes CSAPRSHEQFF.

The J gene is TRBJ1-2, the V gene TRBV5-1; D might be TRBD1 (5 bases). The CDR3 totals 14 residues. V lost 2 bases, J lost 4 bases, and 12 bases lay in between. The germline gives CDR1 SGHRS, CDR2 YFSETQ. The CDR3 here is CASSLDRALYGYTF. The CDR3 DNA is TGCGCCAGCAGCTTAGACAGAGCCCTCTATGGCTACACCTTC.

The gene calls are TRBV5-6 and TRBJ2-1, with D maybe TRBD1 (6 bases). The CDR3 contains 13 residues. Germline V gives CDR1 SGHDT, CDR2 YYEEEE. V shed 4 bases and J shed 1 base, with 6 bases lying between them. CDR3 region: CASSGTSYNEQFF. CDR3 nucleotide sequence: TGTGCCAGCAGCGGGACATCCTACAATGAGCAGTTCTTC.

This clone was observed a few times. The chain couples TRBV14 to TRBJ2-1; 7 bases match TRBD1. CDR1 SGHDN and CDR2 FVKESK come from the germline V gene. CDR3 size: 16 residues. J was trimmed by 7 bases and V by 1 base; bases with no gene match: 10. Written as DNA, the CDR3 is TGTGCCAGCAGCCAAGGGGGGCAGGGGGTTTGGAATGAGCAGTTCTTC. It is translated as CASSQGGQGVWNEQFF.

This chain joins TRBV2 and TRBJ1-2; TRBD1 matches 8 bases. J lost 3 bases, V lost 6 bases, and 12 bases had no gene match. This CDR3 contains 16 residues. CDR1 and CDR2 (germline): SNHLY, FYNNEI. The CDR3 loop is CASSRYRGASDYGYTF. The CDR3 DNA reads TGTGCCAGCAGCCGCTACAGGGGGGCGTCGGACTATGGCTACACCTTC.

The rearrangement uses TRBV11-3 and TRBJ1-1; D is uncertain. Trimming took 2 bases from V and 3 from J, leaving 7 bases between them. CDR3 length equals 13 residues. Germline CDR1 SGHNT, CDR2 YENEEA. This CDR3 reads CASSLLADTEAFF. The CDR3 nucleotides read TGTGCCAGCAGCTTATTAGCTGACACTGAAGCTTTCTTT.

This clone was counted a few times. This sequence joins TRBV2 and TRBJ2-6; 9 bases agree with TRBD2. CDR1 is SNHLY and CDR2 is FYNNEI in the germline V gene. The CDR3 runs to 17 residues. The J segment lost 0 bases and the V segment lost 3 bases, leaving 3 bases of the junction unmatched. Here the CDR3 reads CASSEGGRASGANVLTF. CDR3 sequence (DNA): TGTGCCAGCAGTGAGGGCGGGAGGGCCTCTGGGGCCAACGTCCTGACTTTC.

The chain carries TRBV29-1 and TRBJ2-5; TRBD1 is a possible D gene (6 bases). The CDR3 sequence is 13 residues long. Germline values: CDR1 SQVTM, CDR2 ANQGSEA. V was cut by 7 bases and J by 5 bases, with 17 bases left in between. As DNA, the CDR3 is TGCAGCGAACTTACAGGGCCGACGGAGACCCAGTACTTC. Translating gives CSELTGPTETQYF.

CDR3 sequence: CASSVGAVGGGDTDTQYF. The CDR3 DNA sequence: TGTGCCAGCAGCGTAGGAGCGGTTGGCGGGGGGGACACAGATACGCAGTATTTT. V gene TRBV9 combines with J gene TRBJ2-3; 9 nucleotides align to TRBD2. Per germline, CDR1 SGDLS and CDR2 YYNGEE. After removal of 0 bases from V and 2 bases from J, the junction contained 10 bases not matched to a gene. This CDR3 is 18 amino acids long.

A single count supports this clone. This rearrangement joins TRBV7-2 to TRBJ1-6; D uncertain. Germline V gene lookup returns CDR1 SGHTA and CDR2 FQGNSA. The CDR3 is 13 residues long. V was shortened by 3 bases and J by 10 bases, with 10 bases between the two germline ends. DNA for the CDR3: TGTGCCAGCAGCTTGAGTCGGGAGTCACCCCTCCACTTT. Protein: CASSLSRESPLHF.

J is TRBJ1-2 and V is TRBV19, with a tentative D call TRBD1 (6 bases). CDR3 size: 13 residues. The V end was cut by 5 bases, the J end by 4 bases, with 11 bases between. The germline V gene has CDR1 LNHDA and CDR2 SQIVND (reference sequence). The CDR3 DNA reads TGTGCCAGTAGTCGAACAGGGCCCTATGGCTACACCTTC. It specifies CASSRTGPYGYTF.